The T cell receptor beta chain under discussion was sequenced for a study of cytomegalovirus exposure and HLA in healthy donors. Whole-study results and caveats: A few of the chains that were CMV-associated were confirmed in vitro to be specific for CMV antigens. The study recorded over 150 TCR beta chains that were cytomegalovirus-associated. Reported results showed that the classifier diagnosed cytomegalovirus status with high specificity and sensitivity.

TCRdb keeps only in-frame clones here, not all; method: immunoSEQ multiplex PCR. The sample has roughly 140,000 clones, about 89% seen once. A remark on this clone: The antigen remains undetermined.

The clonotype originates from a woman younger than 35 in good health and CMV-seropositive. The material sequenced was PBMCs.

Written as DNA, the CDR3 is TGTGCCAGCAGCTTAGATTGGACTAGCGGGAAAGAGACCCAGTACTTC. Translated: CASSLDWTSGKETQYF. The chain employs TRBV7-9 and TRBJ2-5; 12 positions agree with TRBD2. V was clipped by 1 base and J by 3 bases; unmatched bases: 3. Germline V CDR1 and CDR2: SEHNR, FQNEAQ (reference sequence). The CDR3 totals 16 residues.